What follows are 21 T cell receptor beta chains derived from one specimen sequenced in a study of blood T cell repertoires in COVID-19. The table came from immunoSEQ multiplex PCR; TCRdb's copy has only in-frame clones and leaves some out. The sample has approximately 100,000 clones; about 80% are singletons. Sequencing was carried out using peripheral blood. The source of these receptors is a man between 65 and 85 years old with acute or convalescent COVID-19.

CDR3 region: CASSPFGQPQHF. The CDR3 DNA sequence: TGTGCCAGCAGCCCCTTCGGGCAGCCCCAGCATTTT. The chain is built from TRBV3-1 (or the pseudogene TRBV3-2) and TRBJ1-5; D gene uncertain. Germline V lookup: CDR1 LGHDT, CDR2 YNNKEL (reference sequence). Trimming took 4 bases from V and 7 from J, leaving 8 bases between them. The CDR3 covers 12 residues.

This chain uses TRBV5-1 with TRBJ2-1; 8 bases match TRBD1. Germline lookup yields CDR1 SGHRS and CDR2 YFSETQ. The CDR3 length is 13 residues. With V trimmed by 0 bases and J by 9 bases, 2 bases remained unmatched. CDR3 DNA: TGCGCCAGCAGCTTGGGACAGGGGTCTGAGCAGTTCTTC. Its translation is CASSLGQGSEQFF.

CDR3 DNA sequence: TGTGCCAGTAGTTCGGGACTAGCGGGATGGGAGACCCAGTACTTC. Protein: CASSSGLAGWETQYF. The chain links TRBV19 to TRBJ2-5, with 13 bases that match TRBD2. Germline-derived CDR1 and CDR2 are LNHDA and SQIVND (reference sequence). The junction had 5 bases not matched to a gene; V was cut back by 5 bases and J by 5 bases. CDR3 size: 15 residues.

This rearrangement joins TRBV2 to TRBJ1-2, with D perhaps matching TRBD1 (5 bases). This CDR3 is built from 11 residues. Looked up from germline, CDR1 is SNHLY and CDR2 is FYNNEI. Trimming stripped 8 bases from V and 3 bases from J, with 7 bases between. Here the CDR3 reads CASGGDYGYTF. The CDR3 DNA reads TGTGCCAGCGGGGGGGACTATGGCTACACCTTC.

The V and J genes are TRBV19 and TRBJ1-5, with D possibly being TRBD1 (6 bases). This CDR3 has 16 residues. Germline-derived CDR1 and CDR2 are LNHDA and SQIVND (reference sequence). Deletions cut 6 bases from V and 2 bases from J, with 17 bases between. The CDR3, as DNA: TGTGCCAGTAGGACTCAGGGGCAGGAGGGCAATCAGCCCCAGCATTTT. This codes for CASRTQGQEGNQPQHF.

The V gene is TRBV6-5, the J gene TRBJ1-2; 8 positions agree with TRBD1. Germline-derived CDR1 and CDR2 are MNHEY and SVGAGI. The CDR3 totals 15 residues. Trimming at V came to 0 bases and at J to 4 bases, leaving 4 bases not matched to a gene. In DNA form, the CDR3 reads TGTGCCAGCAGTTACTCCCTACAGGGGGGCTATGGCTACACCTTC. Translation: CASSYSLQGGYGYTF.

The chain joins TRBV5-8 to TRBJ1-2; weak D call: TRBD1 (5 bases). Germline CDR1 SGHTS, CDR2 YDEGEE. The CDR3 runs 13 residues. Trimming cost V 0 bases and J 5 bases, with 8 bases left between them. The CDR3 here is CASSLGAGYGYTF. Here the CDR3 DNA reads TGTGCCAGCAGCTTGGGGGCAGGGTATGGCTACACCTTC.

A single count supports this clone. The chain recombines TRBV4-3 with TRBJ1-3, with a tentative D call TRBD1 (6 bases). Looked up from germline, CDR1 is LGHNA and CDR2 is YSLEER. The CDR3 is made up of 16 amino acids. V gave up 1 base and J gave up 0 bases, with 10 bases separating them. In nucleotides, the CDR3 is TGCGCCAGCAGCCAAGGTGGACAGATCTCTGGAAACACCATATATTTT. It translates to CASSQGGQISGNTIYF.

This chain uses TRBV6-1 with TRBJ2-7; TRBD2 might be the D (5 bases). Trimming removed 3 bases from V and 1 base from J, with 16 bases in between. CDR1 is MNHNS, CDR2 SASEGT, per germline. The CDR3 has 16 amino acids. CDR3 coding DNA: TGTGCCAGCAGTGATTTTTTCCGAGGGAAGTCCTACGAGCAGTACTTC. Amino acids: CASSDFFRGKSYEQYF.

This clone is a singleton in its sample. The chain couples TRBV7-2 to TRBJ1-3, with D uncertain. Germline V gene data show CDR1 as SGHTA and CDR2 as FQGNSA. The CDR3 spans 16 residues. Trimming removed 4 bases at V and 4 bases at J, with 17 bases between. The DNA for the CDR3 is TGTGCCAGCAGCTCGGCAGCGGCAGTACGAGGAAACACCATATATTTT. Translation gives CASSSAAAVRGNTIYF.

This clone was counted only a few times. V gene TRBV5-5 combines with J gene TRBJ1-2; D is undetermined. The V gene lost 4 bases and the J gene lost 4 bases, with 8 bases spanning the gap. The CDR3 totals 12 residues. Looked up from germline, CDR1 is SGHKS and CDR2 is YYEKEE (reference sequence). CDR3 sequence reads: CASSGIAYGYTF. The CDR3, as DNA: TGTGCCAGCAGCGGCATCGCCTATGGCTACACCTTC.

The CDR3 protein is CASSPNTGSRDYGYTF. DNA for the CDR3: TGTGCCAGCTCACCAAATACAGGGTCTCGGGACTATGGCTACACCTTC. V gene TRBV18 combines with J gene TRBJ1-2, with a possible D match to TRBD1 (6 bases). V was pared by 2 bases and J by 3 bases, with 16 bases between. Germline values: CDR1 KGHSH, CDR2 LQKENI. This CDR3 contains 16 residues.

The CDR3 is CASSLRVGSLWDTEAFF. DNA for the CDR3: TGTGCCAGCAGCCTCCGAGTAGGGAGCCTATGGGACACTGAAGCTTTCTTT. The chain is built from TRBV16 and TRBJ1-1; no firm D call. V shed 4 bases and J shed 3 bases, with 21 bases lying between them. The germline CDR1 and CDR2 sequences are KGHSY and FQNENV. This CDR3 has 17 residues.

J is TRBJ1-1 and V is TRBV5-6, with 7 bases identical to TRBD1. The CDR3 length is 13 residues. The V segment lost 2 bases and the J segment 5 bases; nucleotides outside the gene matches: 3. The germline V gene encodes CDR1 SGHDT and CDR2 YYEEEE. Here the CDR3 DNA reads TGTGCCAGCAGCTTCGGGACAGAGACTGAAGCTTTCTTT. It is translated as CASSFGTETEAFF.

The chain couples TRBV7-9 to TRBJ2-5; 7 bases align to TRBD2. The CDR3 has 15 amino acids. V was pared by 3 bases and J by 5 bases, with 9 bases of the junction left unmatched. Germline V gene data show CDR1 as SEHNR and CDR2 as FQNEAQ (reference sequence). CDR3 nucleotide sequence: TGTGCCAGCAGCTTCGGGACTATCGGCGTGGAGACCCAGTACTTC. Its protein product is CASSFGTIGVETQYF.

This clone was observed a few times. The CDR3 is CASSPGGKNSPLHF. The CDR3, as DNA: TGTGCCAGCAGTCCCGGGGGGAAGAATTCACCCCTCCACTTT. This rearrangement joins TRBV28 to TRBJ1-6; possible D gene TRBD1, 5 bases. Deletions cut 5 bases from V and 7 bases from J, with 12 bases between. This CDR3 has 14 amino acids. The germline gives CDR1 MDHEN, CDR2 SYDVKM.

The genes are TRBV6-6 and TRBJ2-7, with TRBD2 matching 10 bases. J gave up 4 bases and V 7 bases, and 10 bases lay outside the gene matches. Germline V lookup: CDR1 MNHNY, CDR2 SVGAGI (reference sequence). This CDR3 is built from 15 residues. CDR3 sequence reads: CASKSPGTSEYEQYF. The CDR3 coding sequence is TGTGCCAGCAAATCCCCCGGGACTAGCGAATACGAGCAGTACTTC.

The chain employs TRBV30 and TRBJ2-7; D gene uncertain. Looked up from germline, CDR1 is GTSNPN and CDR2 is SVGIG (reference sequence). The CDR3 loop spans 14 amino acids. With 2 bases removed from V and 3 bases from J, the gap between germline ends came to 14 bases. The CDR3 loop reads CAWSPRVLNYEQYF. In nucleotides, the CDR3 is TGTGCCTGGAGTCCCCGGGTCCTCAACTACGAGCAGTACTTC.

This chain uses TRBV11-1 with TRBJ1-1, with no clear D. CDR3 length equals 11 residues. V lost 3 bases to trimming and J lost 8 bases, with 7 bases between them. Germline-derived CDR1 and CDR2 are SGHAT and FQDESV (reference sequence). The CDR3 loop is CASSFGREAFF. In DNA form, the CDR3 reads TGTGCCAGCAGCTTCGGCAGGGAAGCTTTCTTT.

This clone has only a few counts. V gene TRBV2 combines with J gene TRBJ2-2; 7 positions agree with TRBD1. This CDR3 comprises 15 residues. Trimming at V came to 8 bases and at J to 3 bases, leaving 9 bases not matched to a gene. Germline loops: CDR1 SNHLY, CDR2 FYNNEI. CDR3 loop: CASVPTGQYTGELFF. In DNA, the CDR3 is TGTGCCAGCGTCCCGACAGGGCAGTACACCGGGGAGCTGTTTTTT. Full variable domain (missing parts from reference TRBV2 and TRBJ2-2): EPEVTQTPSHQVTQMGQEVILRCVPISNHLYFYWYRQILGQKVEFLVSFYNNEISEKSEIFDDQFSVERPDGSNFTLKIRSTKLEDSAMYFCASVPTGQYTGELFFGEGSRLTVL.

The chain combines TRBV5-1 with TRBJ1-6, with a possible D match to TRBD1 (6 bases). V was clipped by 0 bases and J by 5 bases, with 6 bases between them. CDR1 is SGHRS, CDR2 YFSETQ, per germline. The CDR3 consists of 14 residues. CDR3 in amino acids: CASSLGQDNSPLHF. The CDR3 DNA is TGCGCCAGCAGCTTGGGACAGGATAATTCACCCCTCCACTTT.